The text below deals with one T cell receptor (beta chain). Repertoires were generated with immunoSEQ multiplex PCR, while TCRdb's copy carries only in-frame clones and drops some. The sample contains around 150,000 clones, 88% of which appear only once. The CDR3 contains 17 residues. Germline values: CDR1 SGDLS, CDR2 YYNGEE. The V end lost 0 bases, the J end lost 1 base, and 14 bases lay between the germline ends. This entry comes from a study of cytomegalovirus exposure and HLA in healthy donors. The approximately 120-subject validation cohort, separate from the roughly 700-subject first cohort, included the donors.

This sequence was found in a woman aged 18-29 years in good health and CMV-seropositive. The V call is TRBV9, the J call TRBJ1-3; D possibly corresponds to TRBD1 (5 bases). Sequenced: PBMCs. The CDR3 is CASSVGGGGFSGNTIYF. CDR3 nucleotides: TGTGCCAGCAGCGTAGGTGGGGGGGGTTTTTCTGGAAACACCATATATTTT. The variable domain in full, completed from reference TRBV9 and TRBJ1-3, reads DSGVTQTPKHLITATGQRVTLRCSPRSGDLSVYWYQQSLDQGLQFLIQYYNGEERAKGNILERFSAQQFPDLHSELNLSSLELGDSALYFCASSVGGGGFSGNTIYFGEGSWLTVV.